A single sample gave rise to the 29 T cell receptor beta chains below, sequenced in a study of OX40 agonist ivuxolimab in advanced cancers. Method: immunoSEQ multiplex PCR; TCRdb's copy keeps in-frame clones and lacks some. The sample lists tens of thousands of clones, over 90% occurring once. The material was CD4+ or CD8+ T cells sorted from blood, obtained in a trial of the OX40 agonist ivuxolimab. The receptors here all came from an adult with an advanced solid tumor such as melanoma, head and neck, liver or kidney cancer.

The chain joins TRBV7-8 to TRBJ2-7; possibly TRBD2 for D (6 bases). V gave up 3 bases and J gave up 0 bases, with 6 bases separating them. The germline V gene has CDR1 SGHVS and CDR2 FQNEAQ. The CDR3 is 13 amino acids. DNA of the CDR3: TGTGCCAGCAGCTTCGGGAGCTCCTACGAGCAGTACTTC. This translates into CASSFGSSYEQYF.

The V gene is TRBV27, the J gene TRBJ2-1; tentatively, D is TRBD1 or TRBD2 (6 bases each). CDR1 and CDR2 (germline): MNHEY, SMNVEV (reference sequence). CDR3 length: 15 amino acids. Trimming removed 3 bases at V and 4 bases at J, with 13 bases between. The CDR3, as DNA: TGTGCCAGCAGTTTTTTTCCGGGGGCTTACAATGAGCAGTTCTTC. Protein sequence: CASSFFPGAYNEQFF.

This chain joins TRBV9 and TRBJ2-7; D call uncertain. Germline CDR1 and CDR2: SGDLS and YYNGEE. The CDR3 spans 12 residues. V lost 0 bases and J 6 bases, leaving 7 bases between the germline ends. For the CDR3, the DNA is TGTGCCAGCAGCGTAGACCCGGGCGAGCAGTACTTC. Its protein is CASSVDPGEQYF. Filled out from reference TRBV9 and TRBJ2-7, the complete variable domain reads DSGVTQTPKHLITATGQRVTLRCSPRSGDLSVYWYQQSLDQGLQFLIQYYNGEERAKGNILERFSAQQFPDLHSELNLSSLELGDSALYFCASSVDPGEQYFGPGTRLTVT.

V and J are TRBV5-1 and TRBJ2-5; TRBD1 matches 9 bases. Looked up from germline, CDR1 is SGHRS and CDR2 is YFSETQ. V shed 0 bases, J shed 2 bases, and the junction held 2 bases outside the gene matches. This CDR3 comprises 15 residues. The CDR3 reads CASSLGQGGQETQYF. The CDR3 DNA reads as TGCGCCAGCAGCTTGGGACAGGGGGGGCAAGAGACCCAGTACTTC.

The CDR3 reads CASSPSGRSSYEQYF. CDR3 bases: TGTGCCAGCAGCCCTAGCGGGAGGAGCTCCTACGAGCAGTACTTC. The V gene is TRBV5-5, the J gene TRBJ2-7; TRBD2 matches at 11 bases. V dropped 4 bases and J dropped 0; count of bases not matched to a gene: 3. The germline CDR1 and CDR2 sequences are SGHKS and YYEKEE (reference sequence). This CDR3 has 15 residues. The complete variable domain, with remaining parts taken from reference TRBV5-5 and TRBJ2-7, reads DAGVTQSPTHLIKTRGQQVTLRCSPISGHKSVSWYQQVLGQGPQFIFQYYEKEERGRGNFPDRFSARQFPNYSSELNVNALLLGDSALYLCASSPSGRSSYEQYFGPGTRLTVT.

The rearrangement links TRBV7-6 to TRBJ2-5, with 7 bases identical to TRBD1. V shed 0 bases, J shed 7 bases, and the junction held 14 bases outside the gene matches. The CDR3 runs to 17 residues. CDR1 SGHVS and CDR2 FNYEAQ come from the germline V gene. In DNA form, the CDR3 reads TGTGCCAGCAGCTTAGCCCTACTGACAGGGAGCGCGGGGACCCAGTACTTC. This encodes CASSLALLTGSAGTQYF.

V is TRBV6-1 and J is TRBJ2-1; 7 bases map to TRBD2. The CDR3 extends over 15 amino acids. The V gene end was trimmed by 6 bases and the J gene end by 12 bases; junction bases not matched to a gene: 17. The germline CDR1 and CDR2 sequences are MNHNS and SASEGT. For the CDR3, the DNA is TGTGCCAGCAGGGTCGGGGGACCGGGAGGTTTCGGGCAGTTCTTC. This encodes CASRVGGPGGFGQFF.

V gene TRBV6-5 combines with J gene TRBJ1-1, with 7 bases aligning to TRBD1. The germline gives CDR1 MNHEY, CDR2 SVGAGI. The length of the CDR3 is 14 residues. V dropped 5 bases and J dropped 2; count of bases not matched to a gene: 5. In DNA, the CDR3 is TGTGCCAGCAGTCGACAGGGAGTAAACACTGAAGCTTTCTTT. Translated, it gives CASSRQGVNTEAFF.

The rearrangement joins TRBV6-5 to TRBJ1-6; D not resolved. This CDR3 is built from 16 residues. V lost 0 bases and J 6 bases, leaving 12 bases between the germline ends. Germline values: CDR1 MNHEY, CDR2 SVGAGI. CDR3 residues: CASSYSRPGVNSPLHF. The CDR3 bases are TGTGCCAGCAGTTACTCCCGTCCCGGCGTTAATTCACCCCTCCACTTT.

The chain recombines TRBV4-1 with TRBJ2-1; D gene uncertain. The germline V gene encodes CDR1 MGHRA and CDR2 YSYEKL. The CDR3 consists of 16 residues. V lost 0 bases to trimming and J lost 8 bases, with 17 bases between them. CDR3 sequence: CASSQEGHYIVDEQFF. The CDR3 DNA sequence: TGCGCCAGCAGCCAAGAAGGTCACTACATTGTCGATGAGCAGTTCTTC.

The chain links TRBV27 to TRBJ2-1, with 13 bases lining up with TRBD2. The CDR3 is 15 residues long. The germline V gene has CDR1 MNHEY and CDR2 SMNVEV (reference sequence). After removal of 2 bases from V and 8 bases from J, the junction contained 3 bases not matched to a gene. Here the CDR3 reads CASSLGLAGAHEQFF. CDR3 DNA sequence: TGTGCCAGCAGTTTAGGACTAGCGGGAGCCCATGAGCAGTTCTTC.

This clone was seen only once. The chain joins TRBV29-1 to TRBJ2-7; D tentatively reads TRBD1 or TRBD2 (5 bases each). From germline, CDR1 is SQVTM and CDR2 ANQGSEA. The CDR3 is made up of 14 amino acids. V was trimmed by 6 bases and J by 0 bases, leaving 15 bases between them. CDR3 region: CSVVNTGPSYEQYF. The CDR3 region has the DNA TGCAGCGTCGTCAACACGGGACCCTCCTACGAGCAGTACTTC.

The V and J genes are TRBV12-5 and TRBJ2-7; no clear D gene. This CDR3 is built from 12 residues. CDR1 and CDR2 from the germline V gene are LGHNT and FRNRAP. V lost 0 bases and J 2 bases, leaving 2 bases between the germline ends. CDR3 DNA: TGTGCTAGTGGTTTGGTCCCCTACGAGCAGTACTTC. Translated, it gives CASGLVPYEQYF. Full variable domain (outside the CDR3, taken from reference TRBV12-5 and TRBJ2-7): DARVTQTPRHKVTEMGQEVTMRCQPILGHNTVFWYRQTMMQGLELLAYFRNRAPLDDSGMPKDRFSAEMPDATLATLKIQPSEPRDSAVYFCASGLVPYEQYFGPGTRLTVT.

The gene calls are TRBV28 and TRBJ1-4; no clear D. The CDR3 length is 13 residues. Germline V gene sequence: CDR1 MDHEN, CDR2 SYDVKM. Trimming shortened V by 7 bases and J by 0 bases, and 6 bases separated the two germline ends. The CDR3 sequence: CASIPSTNEKLFF. The CDR3 region has the DNA TGTGCCAGCATCCCCTCAACTAATGAAAAACTGTTTTTT.

V gene TRBV9 combines with J gene TRBJ2-1; D possibly corresponds to TRBD1 (6 bases). The CDR3 totals 14 residues. From germline, CDR1 is SGDLS and CDR2 YYNGEE. The V end lost 3 bases, the J end lost 6 bases, and 13 bases lay between the germline ends. CDR3 amino acids: CASSEEGHGNEQFF. CDR3 in DNA: TGTGCCAGCAGCGAAGAGGGACACGGCAATGAGCAGTTCTTC. The variable domain in full, completed from reference TRBV9 and TRBJ2-1, reads DSGVTQTPKHLITATGQRVTLRCSPRSGDLSVYWYQQSLDQGLQFLIQYYNGEERAKGNILERFSAQQFPDLHSELNLSSLELGDSALYFCASSEEGHGNEQFFGPGTRLTVL.

The chain couples TRBV4-1 to TRBJ2-3; D is unclear. The CDR3 extends over 14 amino acids. The germline V gene encodes CDR1 MGHRA and CDR2 YSYEKL. V was trimmed by 4 bases and J by 4 bases, leaving 12 bases between them. CDR3 sequence: CASSLTNQADTQYF. DNA of the CDR3: TGCGCCAGCAGCCTCACGAACCAAGCAGATACGCAGTATTTT.

This clone was observed a single time. The V gene is TRBV13, the J gene TRBJ2-1; weak D call: TRBD2 (5 bases). V lost 5 bases, J lost 1 base, and 12 bases lay in between. This CDR3 contains 15 residues. Germline loops: CDR1 PRHDT, CDR2 FYEKMQ (reference sequence). The CDR3 coding sequence is TGTGCCAGCAGCCCGCAGCGAGGGTCCTACAATGAGCAGTTCTTC. Amino acids: CASSPQRGSYNEQFF.

CDR3 residues: CASSLVGLNYNEQFF. The CDR3 DNA is TGTGCCAGCAGCTTAGTGGGACTGAATTACAATGAGCAGTTCTTC. The chain couples TRBV13 to TRBJ2-1, with D possibly TRBD2 on 6 matching bases. The V and J ends lost 1 base and 4 bases respectively, with 11 bases between them. This CDR3 has 15 amino acids. Germline assignment: CDR1 PRHDT and CDR2 FYEKMQ (reference sequence).

The chain links TRBV7-6 to TRBJ2-5; 11 bases fit TRBD2. The ends lost 6 bases at V and 2 bases at J; junction bases unmatched: 5. From germline, CDR1 is SGHVS and CDR2 FNYEAQ. The CDR3 totals 15 residues. Here the CDR3 DNA reads TGTGCCAGCAGTCTATCTAGCGGGGGGCAAGAGACCCAGTACTTC. Translated, it gives CASSLSSGGQETQYF.

V gene TRBV2 combines with J gene TRBJ2-1, with TRBD1 matching 7 bases. Trimming cost V 5 bases and J 10 bases; bases outside gene matches: 5. From germline, CDR1 is SNHLY and CDR2 FYNNEI. The CDR3 has 12 amino acids. DNA for the CDR3: TGTGCCAGCAGTTATGACAGGGAAGAGCAGTTCTTC. The encoded protein is CASSYDREEQFF.

J is TRBJ2-1 and V is TRBV6-1; 8 bases map to TRBD1. Germline V gene lookup returns CDR1 MNHNS and CDR2 SASEGT. CDR3 size: 14 residues. Germline trimming cut 7 bases from V and 3 bases from J; bases unmatched to any gene: 5. CDR3 sequence (DNA): TGTGCCAGCACAGTGACAGGGGTCTACAATGAGCAGTTCTTC. Protein product: CASTVTGVYNEQFF.

The rearrangement uses TRBV7-9 and TRBJ2-4; 7 nucleotides line up with TRBD2. This CDR3 comprises 18 residues. V was clipped by 5 bases and J by 3 bases; unmatched bases: 16. Germline V gives CDR1 SEHNR, CDR2 FQNEAQ (reference sequence). The CDR3 DNA is TGTGCCAGCAGCCACGTGCGTGGCGGGGGTAGTGGCAAAAACATTCAGTACTTC. Protein product: CASSHVRGGGSGKNIQYF.

The chain links TRBV7-6 to TRBJ2-1; D perhaps matches TRBD2 (6 bases). The CDR3 is 13 amino acids. With 5 bases removed from V and 8 bases from J, the gap between germline ends came to 13 bases. Germline CDR1 and CDR2: SGHVS and FNYEAQ. The CDR3 loop reads CASSPGLSDEQFF. The DNA for the CDR3 is TGTGCCAGCAGCCCTGGACTATCCGATGAGCAGTTCTTC.

This sequence joins TRBV7-9 and TRBJ2-1; no definite D call. V was trimmed by 1 base and J by 8 bases, leaving 6 bases between them. The CDR3 spans 12 residues. Germline values: CDR1 SEHNR, CDR2 FQNEAQ (reference sequence). The CDR3 spells CASSLVVYEQFF. The CDR3 coding sequence is TGTGCCAGCAGCTTAGTAGTGTATGAGCAGTTCTTC.

The chain links TRBV20-1 to TRBJ2-1; D gene ambiguous. Trimming pared 3 bases from V and 8 bases from J, leaving 5 bases between. This CDR3 is built from 10 residues. Germline lookup yields CDR1 DFQATT and CDR2 SNEGSKA (reference sequence). The CDR3 here is CSASQHEQFF. In nucleotides, the CDR3 is TGCAGTGCTAGCCAACATGAGCAGTTCTTC.

The chain has TRBV25-1 and TRBJ1-5; D is possibly TRBD1 (5 bases). With 4 bases removed from V and 10 bases from J, the gap between germline ends came to 11 bases. The CDR3 loop spans 12 amino acids. The germline V gene encodes CDR1 MGHDK and CDR2 SYGVNS. The CDR3 coding sequence is TGTGCCAGCAGTGTCATTGGGGGACCCCAGCATTTT. It yields the protein CASSVIGGPQHF.

V and J are TRBV2 and TRBJ2-1; 10 positions match TRBD2. This CDR3 is 16 amino acids long. V gave up 6 bases and J gave up 4 bases; unmatched junction bases: 9. Per germline, CDR1 SNHLY and CDR2 FYNNEI. The CDR3 region has the DNA TGTGCCAGCAGGAATCCGGGACTAGCGACTTACAATGAGCAGTTCTTC. Its protein is CASRNPGLATYNEQFF.

The chain couples TRBV9 to TRBJ2-3; TRBD1 is a possible D gene (6 bases). CDR1 and CDR2 from the germline V gene are SGDLS and YYNGEE. Trimming took 4 bases from V and 0 from J, leaving 12 bases between them. CDR3 length: 15 amino acids. CDR3 protein: CASSQDRSSTDTQYF. The CDR3 DNA reads as TGTGCCAGCAGCCAAGACAGGTCTAGCACAGATACGCAGTATTTT. Variable domain in full (rest from reference TRBV9 and TRBJ2-3): DSGVTQTPKHLITATGQRVTLRCSPRSGDLSVYWYQQSLDQGLQFLIQYYNGEERAKGNILERFSAQQFPDLHSELNLSSLELGDSALYFCASSQDRSSTDTQYFGPGTRLTVL.

This clone occurred once. The chain couples TRBV5-8 to TRBJ2-7, with D hard to call. CDR3 length: 14 amino acids. CDR1 SGHTS and CDR2 YDEGEE come from the germline V gene. Trimming shortened V by 0 bases and J by 3 bases, and 10 bases separated the two germline ends. The CDR3 sequence is CASSLGVTIYEQYF. The CDR3 DNA follows: TGTGCCAGCAGCTTGGGTGTAACCATCTACGAGCAGTACTTC. Together with reference TRBV5-8 and TRBJ2-7, the CDR3 gives the full variable domain: EAGVTQSPTHLIKTRGQQATLRCSPISGHTSVYWYQQALGLGLQFLLWYDEGEERNRGNFPPRFSGRQFPNYSSELNVNALELEDSALYLCASSLGVTIYEQYFGPGTRLTVT.